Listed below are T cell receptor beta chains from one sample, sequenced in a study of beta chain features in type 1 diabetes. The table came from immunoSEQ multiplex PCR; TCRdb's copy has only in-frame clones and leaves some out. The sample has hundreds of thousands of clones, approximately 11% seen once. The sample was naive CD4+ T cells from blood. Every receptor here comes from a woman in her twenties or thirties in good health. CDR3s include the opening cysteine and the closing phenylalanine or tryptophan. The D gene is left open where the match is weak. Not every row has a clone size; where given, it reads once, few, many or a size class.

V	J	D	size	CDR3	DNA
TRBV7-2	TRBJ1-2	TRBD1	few	CASSQLQGETNYGYTF	TGTGCCAGCAGCCAGCTACAGGGGGAGACTAACTATGGCTACACCTTC
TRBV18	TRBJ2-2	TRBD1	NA	CASSPPYRGTGELFF	TGTGCCAGCTCACCACCGTACAGGGGAACCGGGGAGCTGTTTTTT
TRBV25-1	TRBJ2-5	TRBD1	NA	CASSPRTGGRETQYF	TGTGCCAGCAGTCCCAGGACAGGGGGCCGAGAGACCCAGTACTTC
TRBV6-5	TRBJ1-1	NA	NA	CASSLSRNRGTEAFF	TGTGCCAGCAGCTTATCCCGGAATAGAGGGACTGAAGCTTTCTTT
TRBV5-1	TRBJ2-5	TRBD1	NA	CASSPETGAGETQYF	TGCGCCAGCAGCCCCGAAACAGGGGCTGGAGAGACCCAGTACTTC
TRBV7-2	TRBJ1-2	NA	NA	CASSLDSRSYGYTF	TGTGCCAGCAGCTTAGATTCCCGGAGCTATGGCTACACCTTC
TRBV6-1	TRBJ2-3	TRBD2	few	CASSEPRGSGSEDTQYF	TGTGCCAGCAGTGAACCTCGGGGTAGCGGGAGTGAAGATACGCAGTATTTT
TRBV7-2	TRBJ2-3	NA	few	CASSFPVGTRTSTDTQYF	TGTGCCAGCAGCTTTCCCGTCGGGACAAGGACTAGCACAGATACGCAGTATTTT
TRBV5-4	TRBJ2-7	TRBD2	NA	CASSHPGTSEYEQYF	TGTGCCAGCAGCCACCCCGGGACTAGCGAATACGAGCAGTACTTC
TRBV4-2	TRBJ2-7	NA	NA	CASSQEVSSYEQYF	TGTGCCAGCAGCCAAGAGGTCAGCTCCTACGAGCAGTACTTC
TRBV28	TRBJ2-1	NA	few	CASSLQREQFF	TGTGCCAGCAGTCTCCAGCGGGAGCAGTTCTTC
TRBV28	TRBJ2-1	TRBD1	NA	CASSLDRVGTRFF	TGTGCCAGCAGTTTAGACAGGGTTGGCACGCGGTTCTTC
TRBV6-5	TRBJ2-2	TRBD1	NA	CASSPTGTNTGELFF	TGTGCCAGCAGTCCGACAGGGACGAACACCGGGGAGCTGTTTTTT
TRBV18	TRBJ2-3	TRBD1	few	CASSGDSSTDTQYF	TGTGCCAGCTCAGGGGACAGTAGCACAGATACGCAGTATTTT
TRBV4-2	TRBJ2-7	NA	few	CASSPRQGAYEQYF	TGTGCCAGCAGCCCTCGGCAGGGTGCTTACGAGCAGTACTTC
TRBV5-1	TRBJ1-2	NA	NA	CASAPTFTTSNYGYTF	TGCGCCAGCGCTCCGACATTTACAACTTCTAACTATGGCTACACCTTC
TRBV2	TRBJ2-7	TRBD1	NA	CASTRQGTYEQYF	TGTGCCAGCACTCGACAGGGGACCTACGAGCAGTACTTC
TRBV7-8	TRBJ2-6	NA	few	CASKTDSSGANVLTF	TGTGCCAGCAAAACCGACTCCTCTGGGGCCAACGTCCTGACTTTC
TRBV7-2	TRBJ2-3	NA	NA	CASSITRSRDTQYF	TGTGCCAGCAGCATCACTAGAAGCCGGGATACGCAGTATTTT
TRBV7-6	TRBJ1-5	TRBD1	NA	CASSAGQDQGPQHF	TGTGCCAGCAGCGCCGGACAGGACCAGGGGCCCCAGCATTTT
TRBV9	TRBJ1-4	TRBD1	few	CASSSPYRGLGEKLFF	TGTGCCAGCAGTTCGCCTTACAGGGGGCTAGGAGAAAAACTGTTTTTT
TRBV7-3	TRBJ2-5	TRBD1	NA	CASSPDRGRMETQYF	TGTGCCAGCAGCCCCGACAGGGGGCGGATGGAGACCCAGTACTTC
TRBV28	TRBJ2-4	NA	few	CASRSSGEIQYF	TGTGCCAGCAGATCCTCAGGGGAAATTCAGTACTTC
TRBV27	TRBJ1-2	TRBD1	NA	CASSSFRDRVYGYTF	TGTGCCAGCAGTTCGTTCCGGGACAGGGTCTATGGCTACACCTTC
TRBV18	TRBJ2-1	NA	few	CASSPERTSNEQFF	TGTGCCAGCTCTCCGGAGAGGACAAGCAATGAGCAGTTCTTC
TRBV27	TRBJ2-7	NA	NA	CASSIQGYEQYF	TGTGCCAGCAGTATTCAGGGCTACGAGCAGTACTTC
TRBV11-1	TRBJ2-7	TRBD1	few	CASRTGTGYHEQYF	TGTGCCAGCAGAACCGGGACAGGGTACCACGAGCAGTACTTC
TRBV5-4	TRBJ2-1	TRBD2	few	CASSSRGGRGSYNEQFF	TGTGCCAGCAGCTCTCGGGGGGGGCGAGGCTCCTACAATGAGCAGTTCTTC
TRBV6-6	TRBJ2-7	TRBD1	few	CASSYGTGWEQYF	TGTGCCAGCAGTTACGGGACAGGGTGGGAGCAGTACTTC
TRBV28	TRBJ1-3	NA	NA	CASSFTDSGNTIYF	TGTGCCAGCAGTTTTACAGACTCTGGAAACACCATATATTTT
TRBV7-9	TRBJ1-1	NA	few	CASSYGSEAFF	TGTGCCAGCAGCTACGGGTCTGAAGCTTTCTTT
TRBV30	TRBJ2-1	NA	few	CAWSVSGNEQFF	TGTGCCTGGAGTGTAAGCGGCAATGAGCAGTTCTTC
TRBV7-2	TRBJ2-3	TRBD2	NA	CASSLGTSGRTTDTQYF	TGTGCCAGCAGCCTTGGGACTAGCGGGAGGACCACAGATACGCAGTATTTT
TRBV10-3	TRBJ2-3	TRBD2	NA	CAISGTSVTDTQYF	TGTGCCATCAGTGGGACTAGCGTAACAGATACGCAGTATTTT
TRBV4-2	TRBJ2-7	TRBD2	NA	CASSQEVAGAEGWAYEQYF	TGTGCCAGCAGCCAAGAAGTAGCGGGAGCTGAGGGTTGGGCCTACGAGCAGTACTTC
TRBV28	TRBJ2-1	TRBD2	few	CASSLLLAEYNEQFF	TGTGCCAGCAGTTTACTACTAGCGGAGTACAATGAGCAGTTCTTC
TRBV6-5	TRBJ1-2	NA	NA	CASRHRENYGYTF	TGTGCCAGCAGGCACAGGGAAAACTATGGCTACACCTTC
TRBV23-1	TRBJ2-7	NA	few	CASSQHHRGFLYEQYF	TGCGCCAGCAGTCAACATCACCGGGGATTCCTCTACGAGCAGTACTTC
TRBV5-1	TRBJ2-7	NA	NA	CASSLGPDSYYEQYF	TGCGCCAGCAGCTTGGGCCCGGACAGCTACTACGAGCAGTACTTC
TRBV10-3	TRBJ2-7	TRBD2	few	CAISDVTSGAYEQYF	TGTGCCATCAGTGATGTGACTAGCGGGGCCTACGAGCAGTACTTC
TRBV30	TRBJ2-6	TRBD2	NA	CAWSVLTSGSSGANVLTF	TGTGCCTGGAGTGTCTTGACTAGCGGAAGCTCTGGGGCCAACGTCCTGACTTTC